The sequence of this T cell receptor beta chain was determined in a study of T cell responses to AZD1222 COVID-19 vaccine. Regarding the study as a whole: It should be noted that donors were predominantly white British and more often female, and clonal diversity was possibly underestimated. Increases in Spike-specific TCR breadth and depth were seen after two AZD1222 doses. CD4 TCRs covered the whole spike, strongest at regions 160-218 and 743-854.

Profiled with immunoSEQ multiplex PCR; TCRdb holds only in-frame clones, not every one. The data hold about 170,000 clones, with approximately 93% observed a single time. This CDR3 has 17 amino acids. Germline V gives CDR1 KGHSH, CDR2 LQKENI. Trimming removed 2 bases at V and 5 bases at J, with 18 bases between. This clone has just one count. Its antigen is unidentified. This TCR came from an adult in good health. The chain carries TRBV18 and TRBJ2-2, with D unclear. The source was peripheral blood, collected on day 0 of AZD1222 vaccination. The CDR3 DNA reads TGTGCCAGCTCACCAGCTGTTCAGGCGAGTTTAACCGGGGAGCTGTTTTTT. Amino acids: CASSPAVQASLTGELFF.